The text below deals with one T cell receptor (beta chain). Its specificity is unknown. Isolated per sample were at least 7 million PBMCs. The sample originates from a study of blood T cells in healthy people across ages. Sample-barcoded 5' priming and a J-beta primer mix drove a second PCR of about 6 to 11 cycles. TCRdb ran MiXCR on the 5' RACE reads and lists one entry per CDR3 protein. The table records approximately 820,000 distinct CDR3 sequences, around 42% of them present only once. Study-level points and caveats: TCR beta diversity, measured per million T cells, fell in a roughly linear way with age. The CMV status of each donor remained undetermined, and this could have confounded shifts in expanded clonotypes.

The source material was blood. The sequence was obtained from a man aged 60 to 75 in good health.

The chain's CDR3 is CASSLLQDNEQFF. The CDR3, as DNA: TGTGCCAGCAGCTTGTTACAGGACAATGAGCAGTTCTTC. The rearrangement links TRBV9 to TRBJ2-1, with D tentatively TRBD1 (5 bases). The length of the CDR3 is 13 residues. CDR1 and CDR2 (germline): SGDLS, YYNGEE. Trimming removed 4 bases from V and 5 bases from J, with 10 bases in between.